Below, one TCR beta chain is given with its context. These data belong to a study of control samples from healthy donors and cancer patients. This CDR3 has 13 amino acids. Germline CDR1 reads MDHEN; CDR2 reads SYDVKM. With 5 bases removed from V and 5 bases from J, the gap between germline ends came to 10 bases. Libraries were prepared by immunoSEQ multiplex PCR; TCRdb keeps only in-frame clonotypes and omits some of them. The sample has 120,000 to 150,000 clones, roughly 94% seen once; the top ten hold 13%. This chain connects TRBV28 to TRBJ1-5; D unclear. The sequence was collected from a middle-aged man in good health. The specimen was blood. The CDR3 bases are TGTGCCAGCAGTGAAGCCGACTATCAGCCCCAGCATTTT. Its protein product is CASSEADYQPQHF.